These 23 T cell receptor beta chains came from one sample sequenced in a study of cytomegalovirus exposure and HLA in healthy donors. PCR involved 60 Vbeta and 13 Jbeta primers. Sequencing was performed with immunoSEQ multiplex PCR; in TCRdb, only in-frame clones are kept and a portion is missing. This repertoire shows some 190,000 clones, 70% to 90% found once; its top ten account for less than 0.4%. Sequencing input: PBMCs. The origin of the receptors is a woman in her 30s in good health and CMV-seronegative.

CDR3 protein: CASSPLGGRDQETQYF. CDR3 DNA sequence: TGTGCCAGCAGCCCATTGGGCGGGAGGGACCAAGAGACCCAGTACTTC. V gene TRBV7-6 combines with J gene TRBJ2-5; 9 nucleotides align to TRBD2. The CDR3 has 16 residues. Per germline, CDR1 SGHVS and CDR2 FNYEAQ. With V trimmed by 5 bases and J by 0 bases, 7 bases remained unmatched.

The genes are TRBV5-1 and TRBJ2-7; D might be TRBD2 (5 bases). The germline V gene has CDR1 SGHRS and CDR2 YFSETQ. V lost 5 bases and J lost 5, with 14 bases in between. CDR3 size: 13 residues. The CDR3 coding sequence is TGCGCCAGCAGGGAGGTCGTGTCGAACGAGCAGTACTTC. This codes for CASREVVSNEQYF.

The rearrangement uses TRBV6-5 and TRBJ2-7; D is possibly TRBD2 (6 bases). V gave up 2 bases and J gave up 3 bases, with 14 bases separating them. The CDR3 is made up of 15 amino acids. CDR1 and CDR2 (germline): MNHEY, SVGAGI. The CDR3 reads CASSYMGGLNYEQYF. The CDR3 bases are TGTGCCAGCAGTTACATGGGGGGACTTAACTACGAGCAGTACTTC.

This clone was counted only a few times. The genes are TRBV28 and TRBJ1-3, with a tentative D call TRBD1 (6 bases). CDR3 size: 15 residues. V was cut by 3 bases and J by 0 bases, with 9 bases left in between. Germline V gene data show CDR1 as MDHEN and CDR2 as SYDVKM. CDR3 nucleotide sequence: TGTGCCAGCAGTTTTCGAGGGGGCTCTGGAAACACCATATATTTT. Its translation: CASSFRGGSGNTIYF.

The genes are TRBV5-6 and TRBJ2-5, with 7 bases identical to TRBD1. The V gene end was trimmed by 4 bases and the J gene end by 5 bases; junction bases not matched to a gene: 8. CDR1 SGHDT and CDR2 YYEEEE come from the germline V gene. The length of the CDR3 is 14 residues. The CDR3 DNA reads as TGTGCCAGCAGCCTGGGACAGATCACGGAGACCCAGTACTTC. As protein: CASSLGQITETQYF.

The V gene is TRBV6-5, the J gene TRBJ2-5; a possible D gene is TRBD1 (5 bases). Germline V gives CDR1 MNHEY, CDR2 SVGAGI. V gave up 5 bases and J gave up 4 bases, with 8 bases separating them. The CDR3 sequence is 12 residues long. The CDR3 loop reads CASSRTGETQYF. In DNA, the CDR3 is TGTGCCAGCAGTCGAACAGGAGAGACCCAGTACTTC.

The chain recombines TRBV19 with TRBJ2-5; 8 bases fit TRBD1. The V and J ends lost 1 base and 2 bases, in that order; junction bases with no gene match: 0. The CDR3 runs to 14 residues. Germline V lookup: CDR1 LNHDA, CDR2 SQIVND (reference sequence). DNA of the CDR3: TGTGCCAGTAGTATAGGGACAGGGCAAGAGACCCAGTACTTC. Translation gives CASSIGTGQETQYF.

V gene TRBV5-1 combines with J gene TRBJ2-2; 9 bases are a match to TRBD1. The CDR3 sequence is 15 residues long. J lost 4 bases, V lost 2 bases, and 3 bases had no gene match. Germline loops: CDR1 SGHRS, CDR2 YFSETQ. CDR3 sequence reads: CASSLGQGFTGELFF. The CDR3 nucleotides are TGCGCCAGCAGCTTAGGACAGGGGTTCACCGGGGAGCTGTTTTTT. The full variable domain, with the rest looked up from reference TRBV5-1 and TRBJ2-2, is KAGVTQTPRYLIKTRGQQVTLSCSPISGHRSVSWYQQTPGQGLQFLFEYFSETQRNKGNFPGRFSGRQFSNSRSEMNVSTLELGDSALYLCASSLGQGFTGELFFGEGSRLTVL.

V usage is TRBV5-1 and J usage is TRBJ2-7; 10 bases map to TRBD1. Germline V CDR1 and CDR2: SGHRS, YFSETQ. This CDR3 has 16 amino acids. The junction had 11 bases not matched to a gene; V was cut back by 5 bases and J by 3 bases. CDR3 sequence (DNA): TGCGCCAGCAGGACTGGGGCGGGACAGGGGAACTACGAGCAGTACTTC. It is translated as CASRTGAGQGNYEQYF.

This clone has a handful of counts. The rearrangement uses TRBV27 and TRBJ2-3; D perhaps matches TRBD1 (6 bases). Per germline, CDR1 MNHEY and CDR2 SMNVEV (reference sequence). This CDR3 spans 17 amino acids. Trimming cost V 6 bases and J 7 bases, with 26 bases left between them. The CDR3 region is CASRHRLQGRPPNTQYF. The DNA for the CDR3 is TGTGCCAGCAGACATCGGCTACAGGGACGCCCGCCGAATACGCAGTATTTT.

V gene TRBV5-1 combines with J gene TRBJ2-3, with D possibly matching TRBD2 (5 bases). The CDR3 spans 15 residues. Trimming took off 0 bases at V and 2 bases at J, with 10 bases between the two ends. Germline V gives CDR1 SGHRS, CDR2 YFSETQ. Here the CDR3 DNA reads TGCGCCAGCAGCTTGGCCGGGATTTTCACAGATACGCAGTATTTT. Amino acid sequence: CASSLAGIFTDTQYF.

The chain uses TRBV28 and TRBJ2-1; a possible D gene is TRBD2 (6 bases). Between the trimmed V and J ends, which lost 3 bases and 2 bases, there was a span of 11 bases. Germline CDR1 is MDHEN and CDR2 is SYDVKM. This CDR3 spans 15 amino acids. CDR3 nucleotide sequence: TGTGCCAGCAGTTTGGGCGGGACCCCCTACAATGAGCAGTTCTTC. Its protein product is CASSLGGTPYNEQFF.

The chain uses TRBV28 and TRBJ2-2; maybe TRBD2 (6 bases). The germline gives CDR1 MDHEN, CDR2 SYDVKM. The CDR3 extends over 19 amino acids. V was clipped by 3 bases and J by 3 bases, with 23 bases between them. The CDR3 coding sequence is TGTGCCAGCAGTTTTAATCGGGGGACGACGAGGTACTACACCGGGGAGCTGTTTTTT. As protein: CASSFNRGTTRYYTGELFF. Based on the CDR3 plus reference TRBV28 and TRBJ2-2, the full variable domain is DVKVTQSSRYLVKRTGEKVFLECVQDMDHENMFWYRQDPGLGLRLIYFSYDVKMKEKGDIPEGYSVSREKKERFSLILESASTNQTSMYLCASSFNRGTTRYYTGELFFGEGSRLTVL.

This chain links TRBV18 with TRBJ1-3, with D maybe TRBD1 (6 bases). The CDR3 is 15 amino acids. CDR1 and CDR2 (germline): KGHSH, LQKENI. Trimming stripped 3 bases from V and 0 bases from J, with 9 bases between. The CDR3 nucleotides read TGTGCCAGCTCACCGGACAGATCCTCTGGAAACACCATATATTTT. Translating gives CASSPDRSSGNTIYF.

The V and J genes are TRBV28 and TRBJ2-1; 7 bases are a match to TRBD2. This CDR3 is built from 18 residues. The V and J ends lost 5 bases and 6 bases, in that order; junction bases with no gene match: 19. The germline V gene encodes CDR1 MDHEN and CDR2 SYDVKM. The chain's CDR3 is CASSPPLESGTHPNEQFF. The CDR3 nucleotides read TGTGCCAGCAGTCCCCCTTTGGAGAGCGGGACTCACCCCAATGAGCAGTTCTTC.

The chain is built from TRBV5-6 and TRBJ2-3, with 9 bases aligning to TRBD2. V trimming: 0 bases; J trimming: 2 bases; junction bases outside the gene matches: 13. Germline CDR1 and CDR2: SGHDT and YYEEEE. CDR3 length: 19 residues. Written as DNA, the CDR3 is TGTGCCAGCAGCTTGGGACTAGCGGAGGCCCTCCCAATCACAGATACGCAGTATTTT. Translated: CASSLGLAEALPITDTQYF. The entire variable domain, with the rest obtained from reference TRBV5-6 and TRBJ2-3, is as follows: DAGVTQSPTHLIKTRGQQVTLRCSPKSGHDTVSWYQQALGQGPQFIFQYYEEEERQRGNFPDRFSGHQFPNYSSELNVNALLLGDSALYLCASSLGLAEALPITDTQYFGPGTRLTVL.

The chain recombines TRBV6-1 with TRBJ1-1; D is undetermined. The length of the CDR3 is 15 residues. The germline gives CDR1 MNHNS, CDR2 SASEGT. The V and J ends lost 3 bases and 0 bases respectively, with 11 bases between them. The CDR3 DNA sequence: TGTGCCAGCAGTGAGGACTTACTTATGAACACTGAAGCTTTCTTT. Its translation is CASSEDLLMNTEAFF.

The rearrangement uses TRBV5-3 and TRBJ1-4, with D uncertain. TRBV5-3 falls under the ORF class, with uncertain function. The CDR3 runs to 17 residues. Trimming removed 3 bases at V and 0 bases at J, with 15 bases between. CDR3 in DNA: TGTGCCAGAAGCTCGCCGGGAGACCATCCAACTAATGAAAAACTGTTTTTT. The encoded protein is CARSSPGDHPTNEKLFF.

The chain is built from TRBV2 and TRBJ2-7; D call uncertain. Per the germline V gene, CDR1 is SNHLY and CDR2 is FYNNEI. The germline V and J ends were trimmed by 8 bases and 1 base, with 18 bases remaining between them. This CDR3 contains 15 residues. CDR3 loop: CASSLGYPPSYEQYF. Written as DNA, the CDR3 is TGTGCCAGCTCACTGGGCTACCCACCTTCCTACGAGCAGTACTTC.

In its sample, this clone was seen once. The V call is TRBV6-1, the J call TRBJ2-2, with a weak D call TRBD2 (5 bases). Trimming left V 4 bases short and J 6 bases short, with 6 bases between. The CDR3 extends over 12 amino acids. CDR1 and CDR2 from the germline V gene are MNHNS and SASEGT. This CDR3 reads CASSGLPGELFF. CDR3 nucleotide sequence: TGTGCCAGCAGTGGACTACCCGGGGAGCTGTTTTTT.

Here the CDR3 reads CSFYGDSYEQYF. In DNA, the CDR3 is TGCAGCTTCTACGGGGACTCTTACGAGCAGTACTTC. The chain uses TRBV29-1 and TRBJ2-7; a possible D gene is TRBD2 (6 bases). CDR3 length: 12 amino acids. From germline, CDR1 is SQVTM and CDR2 ANQGSEA. Trimming removed 8 bases from V and 4 bases from J, with 15 bases in between.

This chain links TRBV5-4 with TRBJ2-6, with a weak D call TRBD1 (8 bases). CDR1 is SGHNT, CDR2 YYREEE, per germline (reference sequence). V shed 1 base and J shed 1 base, with 12 bases lying between them. The CDR3 is 17 residues long. The CDR3 DNA reads TGTGCCAGCAGCTTGAACAGGGGGGGATCTGGGGCCAACGTCCTGACTTTC. Its protein product is CASSLNRGGSGANVLTF.

This clone appeared a few times. The chain carries TRBV25-1 and TRBJ2-7, with D hard to call. Germline CDR1 is MGHDK and CDR2 is SYGVNS. Between the trimmed V and J ends, which lost 2 bases and 3 bases, there was a span of 8 bases. CDR3 size: 13 residues. The CDR3 nucleotides read TGTGCCAGCAGTGAAGGCCAAGACTACGAGCAGTACTTC. This encodes CASSEGQDYEQYF.